This TCR beta chain was found in a study of OX40 agonist ivuxolimab in advanced cancers. For the wider study: Ivuxolimab, which targeted the costimulatory receptor OX40 (CD134), was an agonistic, fully human IgG2 monoclonal antibody. Intravenous ivuxolimab was administered to patients every 2 weeks at six dose levels: 0.01, 0.1, 0.3, 1.5, 3 and 10 mg/kg. Of the 50 to 55 dose-escalation patients, hepatocellular carcinoma was present in around 20, melanoma in roughly 15, renal cell carcinoma in 9 and head and neck cancer in 9. The dose-escalation cohort was roughly 80% male with a mean age of about 60 years, ranging from roughly 23 to 90. Prior anti-PD-1, anti-PD-L1 or anti-CTLA-4 therapy was permitted, and checkpoint inhibitors had been received by 30% to 40% of dose-escalation patients. Partial responses were achieved by three dose-escalation patients, of whom one had hepatocellular carcinoma and two had cutaneous melanoma. The point of sequencing TCRbeta in the periphery was to test whether ivuxolimab changed TCR sequence diversity and drove clonal T-cell expansion. The paper reports the monotherapy dose-escalation portion (N ≈ 50 patients) of the phase I ivuxolimab trial. The paper as a whole reports these results and caveats: After ivuxolimab, CD8+ T cells had more expanded clones than CD4+ T cells on average. Clonal expansion of both CD4+ and CD8+ blood T cells was observed from baseline to week 6 at doses 0.1 to 3.0 mg/kg. In the 0.1-3.0 mg/kg groups, partial responders were among the patients with the lowest normalized peripheral clonal expansion, particularly in CD8+ T cells. Low levels of normalized T-cell clonal expansion were also shown by some nonresponding patients. Antigen specificity was not determined for the clonally expanded peripheral T cells.

Points on this clone: Its antigen remains undetermined. No much larger clonotype is one base removed from it; base qualities were not supplied.

Patients with autoimmune disease history or receiving systemic immunosuppression were excluded from the trial. In every dose cohort, peripheral blood was drawn for TCR sequencing at baseline, cycle 4 day 1, and cycle 7 day 1. The samples were drawn from a first-in-human, open-label, multicenter phase I dose-escalation trial of ivuxolimab. Adults with locally advanced or metastatic melanoma, renal cell carcinoma, hepatocellular carcinoma or head and neck squamous cell carcinoma were enrolled in the trial. Before TCR sequencing, CD4+ T cells and CD8+ T cells from peripheral blood were sorted into separate populations. To sequence the TCRbeta CDR3 region, genomic DNA was isolated from the sorted cells. The immunoSEQ Assay was used to sequence the TCRbeta CDR3 regions. TCRdb stores this immuneACCESS table with in-frame sequences only. Part of the clones is absent; in the studies checked, under half of the shortfall reflects unresolved V genes, and no reason is known for the rest. Across this sample there are fewer than 65,000 clones, with about 89% seen only once. 4% to 4.5% of the sample is taken by the ten largest.

CDR1 and CDR2 are read off the germline V gene as SGDLS and YYNGEE. V lost 4 bases and J lost 4 bases, and the count of bases not matched to a germline gene is 4. The CDR3 goes from the cysteine to the phenylalanine over 14 residues. The only DNA kept is the CDR3, 42 bases in frame from the first base. The source is an adult with an advanced solid tumor such as melanoma, head and neck, liver or kidney cancer. The receptor chain draws on TRBV9 and TRBJ2-7; 11 junctional bases match TRBD2. The sequences come from CD4+ or CD8+ T cells sorted from blood, collected in a trial of the OX40 agonist ivuxolimab. The CDR3 reads as follows: CASSSGLAEYEQYF. The DNA reads TGTGCCAGCAGCTCGGGACTAGCGGAGTACGAGCAGTACTTC. Reference TRBV9 and TRBJ2-7 genes cover what lies past the CDR3, so the full variable domain is DSGVTQTPKHLITATGQRVTLRCSPRSGDLSVYWYQQSLDQGLQFLIQYYNGEERAKGNILERFSAQQFPDLHSELNLSSLELGDSALYFCASSSGLAEYEQYFGPGTRLTVT.